This TCR beta chain was observed in a study of blood T cell repertoires in COVID-19. About the research overall: COVID-19 samples collected from the United States, Italy and Spain covered acute and convalescent phases.

J lost 2 bases, V lost 6 bases, and 7 bases had no gene match. CDR3 length equals 16 residues. Germline V gene lookup returns CDR1 SGHTA and CDR2 FQGNSA. Original methodology: From reference gene primer amplification, estimates of nucleated cell counts were derived. Profiled with immunoSEQ multiplex PCR; TCRdb holds only in-frame clones, not every one. V and J calls and clone size are copied from that table; D and trimming were computed from the DNA. The table lists about 68,000 clones, around 84% of them singletons, with about 4% in the top ten. The chain employs TRBV7-2 and TRBJ2-6; 7 nucleotides match TRBD1. This clonotype was obtained from a man aged 50 to 59 with acute or convalescent COVID-19. The sample consisted of peripheral blood. The CDR3 nucleotides are TGTGCCAGCAGACCTAACGACAGGGCTGGGGCCAACGTCCTGACTTTC. Protein: CASRPNDRAGANVLTF.